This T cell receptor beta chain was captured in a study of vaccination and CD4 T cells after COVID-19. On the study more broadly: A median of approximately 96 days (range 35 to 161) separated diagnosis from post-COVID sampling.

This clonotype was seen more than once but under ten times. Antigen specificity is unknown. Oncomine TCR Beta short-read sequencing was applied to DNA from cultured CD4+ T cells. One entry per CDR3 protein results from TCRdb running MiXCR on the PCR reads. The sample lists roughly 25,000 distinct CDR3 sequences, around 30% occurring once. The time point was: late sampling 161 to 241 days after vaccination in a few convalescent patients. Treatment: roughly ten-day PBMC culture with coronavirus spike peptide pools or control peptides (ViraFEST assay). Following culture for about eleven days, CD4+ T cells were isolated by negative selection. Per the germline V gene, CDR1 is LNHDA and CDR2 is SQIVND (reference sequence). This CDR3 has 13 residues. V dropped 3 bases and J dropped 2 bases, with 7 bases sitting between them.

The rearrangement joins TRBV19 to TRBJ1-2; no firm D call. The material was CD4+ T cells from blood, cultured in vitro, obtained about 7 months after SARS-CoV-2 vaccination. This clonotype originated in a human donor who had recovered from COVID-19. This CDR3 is CASSIGGNYGYTF. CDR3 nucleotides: TGTGCCAGTAGTATCGGCGGGAACTATGGCTACACCTTC.